This is a list of T cell receptor beta chains from one sample in a study of early T cells in non-severe SARS-CoV-2 infection. MiXCR, applied by TCRdb to the 5' RACE reads, yields one record per CDR3 protein. The data hold 80,000 to 100,000 distinct CDR3 sequences, with 14% observed a single time. The sequenced material came from whole blood. These receptors all stem from an adult who was a healthcare worker with PCR-confirmed SARS-CoV-2 infection or an uninfected control (not recorded which). CDR3s include the opening cysteine and the closing phenylalanine or tryptophan. The order of the fields is CDR3 DNA, CDR3 protein, D gene, V gene, J gene, clone size. A D gene is named only where the DNA matches it firmly. Clone size is not always given. Where it is, it says once, few, many or a class for expanded clones.

DNA: TGTGCCAGCAGTAAGGCAGGGGGCACCTACGAGCAGTACTTC
CDR3: CASSKAGGTYEQYF
D: TRBD1
V: TRBV27
J: TRBJ2-7
size: .

DNA: TGCGCCAGCAGTTGGCGGTCTGGGCAAGCTAGCACAGATACGCAGTATTTT
CDR3: CASSWRSGQASTDTQYF
D: .
V: TRBV5-1
J: TRBJ2-3
size: .

DNA: TGTGCCAGCAGCTTGGGGTCCTCAAACACTGAAGCTTTCTTT
CDR3: CASSLGSSNTEAFF
D: .
V: TRBV5-4
J: TRBJ1-1
size: .

DNA: TGTGCCAGCAGCTCCGAATGGATGTATGGCTACACCTTC
CDR3: CASSSEWMYGYTF
D: .
V: TRBV11-2
J: TRBJ1-2
size: few

DNA: TGTGCCACCAGCTGGTCTAGCGGGAGGTACGAGCAGTACTTC
CDR3: CATSWSSGRYEQYF
D: TRBD2
V: TRBV15
J: TRBJ2-7
size: few

DNA: TGCGCCAGCAGCCCAGCCGGCAGCGGAGCCTCCGAGCAGTACTTC
CDR3: CASSPAGSGASEQYF
D: .
V: TRBV5-1
J: TRBJ2-7
size: .

DNA: TGTGCCAGCAGCTTAAGTGCGGGGGCTACCTACGAGCAGTACTTC
CDR3: CASSLSAGATYEQYF
D: .
V: TRBV7-9
J: TRBJ2-7
size: .

DNA: TGTGCCAGCAGCGCGGGGGCCGGGCATCAAGACCCCCATGGCTACACCTTC
CDR3: CASSAGAGHQDPHGYTF
D: .
V: TRBV9
J: TRBJ1-2
size: .

DNA: TGTGCCAGCATCGGGACAGGGGTTTTTGGGGCCAACGTCCTGACTTTC
CDR3: CASIGTGVFGANVLTF
D: TRBD1
V: TRBV7-8
J: TRBJ2-6
size: few

DNA: TGCAGTGCTAGGGAGGGATCTAATGAGCAGTTCTTC
CDR3: CSAREGSNEQFF
D: .
V: TRBV20-1
J: TRBJ2-1
size: .

DNA: TGTGCCAGCAGGTCGGCAGGGGGACCCCATGGCTACACCTTC
CDR3: CASRSAGGPHGYTF
D: TRBD1
V: TRBV6-5
J: TRBJ1-2
size: .

DNA: TGCAGTGCTAGAGACCTCGGGGGCCCCACAGATACGCAGTATTTT
CDR3: CSARDLGGPTDTQYF
D: .
V: TRBV20-1
J: TRBJ2-3
size: few

DNA: TGCGCCAGCAGCCAAAGACTAGTGAGCTCCTACAATGAGCAGTTCTTC
CDR3: CASSQRLVSSYNEQFF
D: .
V: TRBV4-1
J: TRBJ2-1
size: many

DNA: TGTGCCAGCCCCGCCCCGGGGGCCCCAGATACGCAGTATTTT
CDR3: CASPAPGAPDTQYF
D: .
V: TRBV19
J: TRBJ2-3
size: .

DNA: TGTGCCAGCAGCGCTAGTCCGGGACAGGGAAACTACGAGCAGTACTTC
CDR3: CASSASPGQGNYEQYF
D: TRBD1
V: TRBV9
J: TRBJ2-7
size: .

DNA: TGTGCCAGCAGCCTAAGAGGACAGGGCACTGAAGCTTTCTTT
CDR3: CASSLRGQGTEAFF
D: TRBD1
V: TRBV7-9
J: TRBJ1-1
size: few

DNA: TGTGCCAGCAGTTACAGTGGACTAGCGGGACTCCAAGAGACCCAGTACTTC
CDR3: CASSYSGLAGLQETQYF
D: TRBD2
V: TRBV6-5
J: TRBJ2-5
size: few

DNA: TGTGCCAGTAGTATGCGGGCAGATCCGCGGTGGAGCCAGCCCCAGCATTTT
CDR3: CASSMRADPRWSQPQHF
D: .
V: TRBV19
J: TRBJ1-5
size: .

DNA: TGTGCCAGCACCAAAGGGACAGGGTCCACCGGGGAGCTGTTTTTT
CDR3: CASTKGTGSTGELFF
D: TRBD1
V: TRBV27
J: TRBJ2-2
size: few

DNA: TGTGCCAGCAGCGCGACAGGGTTCTACGAGCAGTACTTC
CDR3: CASSATGFYEQYF
D: TRBD1
V: TRBV28
J: TRBJ2-7
size: few

DNA: TGTGCCAGCAGGAGACAAGAGAAAAATGAGCAGTTCTTC
CDR3: CASRRQEKNEQFF
D: .
V: TRBV28
J: TRBJ2-1
size: few

DNA: TGTGCCAGCAGGTCGGTGCGTGGGACCTCCTACAATGAGCAGTTCTTC
CDR3: CASRSVRGTSYNEQFF
D: .
V: TRBV7-9
J: TRBJ2-1
size: .

DNA: TGTGCCAGCAACCCAGGGACTAGCGGGAGCGGGGGAGAGACCCAGTACTTC
CDR3: CASNPGTSGSGGETQYF
D: TRBD2
V: TRBV11-2
J: TRBJ2-5
size: many

DNA: TGTGCCTGGAGTGTACGGCGGGAGCTCACAGATACGCAGTATTTT
CDR3: CAWSVRRELTDTQYF
D: TRBD2
V: TRBV30
J: TRBJ2-3
size: many

DNA: TGCGCCAGCAGCCAAGGGAGCCAGGGCAATCAGCCCCAGCATTTT
CDR3: CASSQGSQGNQPQHF
D: .
V: TRBV4-1
J: TRBJ1-5
size: .

DNA: TGTGCCACCTGGGGTGGCACAGATACGCAGTATTTT
CDR3: CATWGGTDTQYF
D: .
V: TRBV19
J: TRBJ2-3
size: .

DNA: TGTGCCAGCAGCCGCACCGGACTCTACGAGCAGTACTTC
CDR3: CASSRTGLYEQYF
D: .
V: TRBV7-2
J: TRBJ2-7
size: .

DNA: TGCGCCAGCAGCCCTGACATGTCTGCTGGAAACACCATATATTTT
CDR3: CASSPDMSAGNTIYF
D: .
V: TRBV5-1
J: TRBJ1-3
size: many

DNA: TGTGCCAGCAGCCAGTTTCCCCCCGGGACTAATGAAAAACTGTTTTTT
CDR3: CASSQFPPGTNEKLFF
D: .
V: TRBV3-1
J: TRBJ1-4
size: .

DNA: TGTGCCAGCAAGTCGGTGCTGGTAAGCACAGATACGCAGTATTTT
CDR3: CASKSVLVSTDTQYF
D: .
V: TRBV6-1
J: TRBJ2-3
size: many

DNA: TGCAGTGCTAGAGCCCCCGGTAGGGCTAATGAAAAACTGTTTTTT
CDR3: CSARAPGRANEKLFF
D: .
V: TRBV20-1
J: TRBJ1-4
size: many

DNA: TGCGCCAGCAGCTTCCGGGAGAGGAGCAACACCGGGGAGCTGTTTTTT
CDR3: CASSFRERSNTGELFF
D: .
V: TRBV5-1
J: TRBJ2-2
size: .

DNA: TGTGTCAGCAGCCGTCCGGGACAGGGGTACGAGCAGTACTTC
CDR3: CVSSRPGQGYEQYF
D: TRBD1
V: TRBV27
J: TRBJ2-7
size: few